The 21 T cell receptor beta chains given below trace back to one sample, sequenced in a study of CD8+ T cells in alopecia areata. Treatment indicated: oral pan-JAK inhibitor, 5-10 mg twice daily. Extraction and reverse transcription of RNA yielded cDNA as the sequencing template. Profiling relied on immunoSEQ multiplex PCR, and the TCRdb table lists in-frame clones only, not all of them. The data hold about 120,000 clones, with around 56% observed a single time. The sequencing used CD4+ T cells sorted from blood, collected at week 4, from a patient treated with tofacitinib. These receptors all come from a human donor with alopecia areata.

V usage is TRBV29-1 and J usage is TRBJ2-3; 10 nucleotides line up with TRBD1. The CDR3 loop spans 12 amino acids. Germline V gene sequence: CDR1 SQVTM, CDR2 ANQGSEA. The V segment lost 8 bases and the J segment 4 bases; nucleotides outside the gene matches: 3. The chain's CDR3 is CSTGTGADTQYF. CDR3 bases: TGCAGCACGGGGACAGGGGCAGATACGCAGTATTTT.

The rearrangement uses TRBV27 and TRBJ2-1; 8 nucleotides match TRBD2. Germline V gives CDR1 MNHEY, CDR2 SMNVEV (reference sequence). The CDR3 has 13 amino acids. J was trimmed by 15 bases and V by 5 bases; bases with no gene match: 12. Here the CDR3 DNA reads TGTGCCAGCAGTACACCGACGGGGGGGCCCAGGTTCTTC. Amino acids: CASSTPTGGPRFF.

This clone was picked up a small number of times. V and J are TRBV7-9 and TRBJ1-2; TRBD1 might be the D (6 bases). Between the trimmed V and J ends, which lost 3 bases and 4 bases, there was a span of 9 bases. The germline V gene has CDR1 SEHNR and CDR2 FQNEAQ (reference sequence). CDR3 length equals 13 residues. The CDR3: CASSFGTSYGYTF. The CDR3 nucleotides are TGTGCCAGCAGCTTCGGGACATCCTATGGCTACACCTTC.

This chain connects TRBV4-2 to TRBJ2-7; D is possibly TRBD2 (6 bases). The CDR3 consists of 16 residues. V was trimmed by 1 base and J by 0 bases, leaving 13 bases between them. From germline, CDR1 is LGHNA and CDR2 YNFKEQ. The CDR3, as DNA: TGTGCCAGCAGCCAAGCGGGCGGGGCGAGCTCCTACGAGCAGTACTTC. It codes for CASSQAGGASSYEQYF.

This clone has more than one count but fewer than ten. The chain links TRBV7-9 to TRBJ2-3, with 10 bases identical to TRBD2. CDR1 and CDR2 (germline): SEHNR, FQNEAQ (reference sequence). The CDR3 spans 16 residues. The ends lost 5 bases at V and 0 bases at J; junction bases unmatched: 5. CDR3 sequence: CASSAGTSESTDTQYF. In DNA form, the CDR3 reads TGTGCCAGCAGCGCCGGGACTAGCGAGAGCACAGATACGCAGTATTTT.

This clone was found a few times. The V gene is TRBV7-9, the J gene TRBJ1-2; D unclear. This CDR3 has 14 amino acids. The ends were cut back, 5 bases at V and 2 bases at J, with 12 bases in the middle. Germline V gene data show CDR1 as SEHNR and CDR2 as FQNEAQ (reference sequence). CDR3 nucleotide sequence: TGTGCCAGCAGCCCCAATGGGGTCAACTATGGCTACACCTTC. Translation: CASSPNGVNYGYTF.

This clone was observed a handful of times. The rearrangement uses TRBV25-1 and TRBJ2-2; D perhaps matches TRBD2 (6 bases). The CDR3 is 16 residues long. Germline CDR1 and CDR2: MGHDK and SYGVNS. Trimming left V 1 base short and J 2 bases short, with 11 bases between. DNA for the CDR3: TGTGCCAGCAGTGAATTGGGGGGAGATAACACCGGGGAGCTGTTTTTT. Its protein is CASSELGGDNTGELFF. The variable domain in full, with the rest retrieved from reference TRBV25-1 and TRBJ2-2, is EADIYQTPRYLVIGTGKKITLECSQTMGHDKMYWYQQDPGMELHLIHYSYGVNSTEKGDLSSESTVSRIRTEHFPLTLESARPSHTSQYLCASSELGGDNTGELFFGEGSRLTVL.

The chain has TRBV6-1 and TRBJ1-2, with D tentatively TRBD1 (6 bases). The CDR3 runs to 12 residues. The germline V gene has CDR1 MNHNS and CDR2 SASEGT. V was cut by 5 bases and J by 6 bases, with 10 bases left in between. DNA of the CDR3: TGTGCCAGCAGTCCACAGGGTGATGGCTACACCTTC. It translates to CASSPQGDGYTF.

The sample holds a few counts of this clone. A read error may produce the germline difference seen at one junction end. V gene TRBV19 combines with J gene TRBJ1-1, with no clear D. Germline V gives CDR1 LNHDA, CDR2 SQIVND (reference sequence). The CDR3 sequence is 13 residues long. The CDR3 DNA reads as TGTGCCAGTAGTATAGGGCTGAACGCTGAAGCTTTCTTT. Its translation: CASSIGLNAEAFF.

The chain recombines TRBV4-1 with TRBJ1-2; 9 nucleotides agree with TRBD1. Germline V lookup: CDR1 MGHRA, CDR2 YSYEKL. J was trimmed by 6 bases and V by 1 base; bases with no gene match: 6. The CDR3 sequence is 15 residues long. The CDR3 protein is CASSQGGQGYHGYTF. Here the CDR3 DNA reads TGCGCCAGCAGCCAAGGAGGACAGGGGTATCATGGCTACACCTTC.

The genes are TRBV2 and TRBJ1-1; a weak D match, TRBD1 (5 bases). Trimming cost V 7 bases and J 0 bases, with 12 bases left between them. The germline gives CDR1 SNHLY, CDR2 FYNNEI. The CDR3 spans 14 residues. CDR3 bases: TGTGCCAGCACCGGAGGGGTCATGAACACTGAAGCTTTCTTT. Amino acid sequence: CASTGGVMNTEAFF. Filled out from reference TRBV2 and TRBJ1-1, the complete variable domain reads EPEVTQTPSHQVTQMGQEVILRCVPISNHLYFYWYRQILGQKVEFLVSFYNNEISEKSEIFDDQFSVERPDGSNFTLKIRSTKLEDSAMYFCASTGGVMNTEAFFGQGTRLTVV.

This clone was counted only a few times. The chain links TRBV4-1 to TRBJ2-1; no definite D call. This CDR3 contains 11 residues. Germline loops: CDR1 MGHRA, CDR2 YSYEKL. V was clipped by 2 bases and J by 7 bases, with 3 bases between them. CDR3 sequence reads: CASSQLNEQFF. The CDR3 DNA reads as TGCGCCAGCAGCCAACTGAATGAGCAGTTCTTC.

The table lists this clone with a few counts. The V call is TRBV19, the J call TRBJ2-2; a weak D match, TRBD1 (7 bases). The V end lost 2 bases, the J end lost 4 bases, and 23 bases lay between the germline ends. Germline V CDR1 and CDR2: LNHDA, SQIVND (reference sequence). The CDR3 is 19 residues long. In nucleotides, the CDR3 is TGTGCCAGTAGTATAAGTGGTGGAGGGGGCACAAGATCCACCGGGGAGCTGTTTTTT. The encoded protein is CASSISGGGGTRSTGELFF.

This chain links TRBV9 with TRBJ1-5, with D perhaps TRBD1 (6 bases). V dropped 0 bases and J dropped 4 bases, with 11 bases sitting between them. The CDR3 is made up of 15 amino acids. Germline loops: CDR1 SGDLS, CDR2 YYNGEE. DNA of the CDR3: TGTGCCAGCAGCGTAGAGGCAGGGGATAATCAGCCCCAGCATTTT. This sequence encodes CASSVEAGDNQPQHF.

V usage is TRBV2 and J usage is TRBJ2-2, with D possibly matching TRBD1 (6 bases). Germline-derived CDR1 and CDR2 are SNHLY and FYNNEI. The CDR3 has 17 amino acids. The V end lost 1 base, the J end lost 7 bases, and 19 bases lay between the germline ends. The CDR3: CASSEGPSGARGGELFF. The CDR3 DNA follows: TGTGCCAGCAGTGAAGGTCCCTCAGGGGCGCGAGGCGGGGAGCTGTTTTTT.

The genes are TRBV10-1 and TRBJ2-5; D is uncertain. Germline V lookup: CDR1 WNHNN, CDR2 SYGVQD (reference sequence). The CDR3 extends over 14 amino acids. V lost 3 bases to trimming and J lost 2 bases, with 10 bases between them. The CDR3, as DNA: TGCGCCAGCAGTGAATCCGGGCGTCAAGAGACCCAGTACTTC. Encoded protein: CASSESGRQETQYF.

The chain employs TRBV5-1 and TRBJ2-3, with 7 bases aligning to TRBD2. Germline CDR1 SGHRS, CDR2 YFSETQ. CDR3 length: 13 residues. V lost 7 bases and J lost 1; bases outside the gene matches: 3. The CDR3 reads CASERGGTDTQYF. CDR3 in DNA: TGCGCCAGCGAGCGGGGAGGCACAGATACGCAGTATTTT.

This chain joins TRBV18 and TRBJ2-1; D is possibly TRBD1 (5 bases). The V end was cut by 3 bases, the J end by 9 bases, with 12 bases between. The V gene's germline CDR1 is KGHSH and CDR2 LQKENI. The CDR3 is 13 residues long. The CDR3 coding sequence is TGTGCCAGCTCACCCCCAGGGCTCACTGAGCAGTTCTTC. This translates into CASSPPGLTEQFF.

This chain uses TRBV5-1 with TRBJ2-7, with a tentative D call TRBD2 (5 bases). The germline CDR1 and CDR2 sequences are SGHRS and YFSETQ. CDR3 length equals 12 residues. Trimming cost V 5 bases and J 7 bases, with 13 bases left between them. This chain's CDR3 is CASRGSLGEQYF. The CDR3 nucleotides are TGCGCCAGCAGAGGGAGCCTCGGGGAGCAGTACTTC.

The J gene is TRBJ1-1, the V gene TRBV10-3; 7 bases fit TRBD1. The J segment lost 10 bases and the V segment lost 6 bases, leaving 8 bases of the junction unmatched. The CDR3 loop spans 12 amino acids. CDR1 is ENHRY and CDR2 is SYGVKD in the germline V gene. The CDR3 DNA is TGTGCCATCAGCTCTACAGGGGAGGGAGCTTTCTTT. Protein product: CAISSTGEGAFF.

The genes are TRBV25-1 and TRBJ1-2; D gene ambiguous. CDR3 length: 13 residues. The ends were cut back, 2 bases at V and 4 bases at J, with 8 bases in the middle. In germline, CDR1 is MGHDK, CDR2 SYGVNS. This chain's CDR3 is CASSEDLLYGYTF. The CDR3, as DNA: TGTGCCAGCAGTGAAGATCTACTCTATGGCTACACCTTC.